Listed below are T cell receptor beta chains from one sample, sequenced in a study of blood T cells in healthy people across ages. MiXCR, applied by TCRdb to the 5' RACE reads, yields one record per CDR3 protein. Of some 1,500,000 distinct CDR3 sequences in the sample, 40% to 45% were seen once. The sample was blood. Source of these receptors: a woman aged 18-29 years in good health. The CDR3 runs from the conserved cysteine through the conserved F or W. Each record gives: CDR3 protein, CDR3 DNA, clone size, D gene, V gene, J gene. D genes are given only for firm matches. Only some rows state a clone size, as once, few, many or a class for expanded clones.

CDR3 protein: CSAKTLATGNQPQHF
CDR3 DNA: TGCAGTGCTAAGACGCTTGCTACGGGCAATCAGCCCCAGCATTTT
clone size: -
D gene: -
V gene: TRBV20-1
J gene: TRBJ1-5

CDR3 protein: CASSYFRGGTGNTIYF
CDR3 DNA: TGTGCCAGCAGTTACTTCCGAGGGGGGACTGGAAACACCATATATTTT
clone size: -
D gene: -
V gene: TRBV6-5
J gene: TRBJ1-3

CDR3 protein: CASNFPGLAGFPSSYNEQFF
CDR3 DNA: TGTGCCAGCAACTTCCCGGGACTAGCGGGATTCCCGAGCTCCTACAATGAGCAGTTCTTC
clone size: few
D gene: TRBD2
V gene: TRBV12-3/TRBV12-4
J gene: TRBJ2-1

CDR3 protein: CSAMLPSTDTQYF
CDR3 DNA: TGCAGTGCAATGTTGCCTAGCACAGATACGCAGTATTTT
clone size: many
D gene: -
V gene: TRBV20-1
J gene: TRBJ2-3

CDR3 protein: CASSQQQGARNEQYF
CDR3 DNA: TGTGCCAGCTCACAGCAACAGGGGGCGAGAAACGAGCAGTACTTC
clone size: once
D gene: TRBD1
V gene: TRBV18
J gene: TRBJ2-7

CDR3 protein: CASSDGGESNEQYF
CDR3 DNA: TGTGCCAGCAGTGACGGAGGGGAAAGCAATGAGCAGTACTTC
clone size: once
D gene: -
V gene: TRBV6-4
J gene: TRBJ2-7

CDR3 protein: CASSGTTNEQFF
CDR3 DNA: TGTGCCAGCAGTGGGACTACAAATGAGCAGTTCTTC
clone size: many
D gene: -
V gene: TRBV2
J gene: TRBJ2-1

CDR3 protein: CSAKRTGSTDTQYF
CDR3 DNA: TGCAGTGCCAAGAGGACAGGGAGCACAGATACGCAGTATTTT
clone size: few
D gene: TRBD1
V gene: TRBV20-1
J gene: TRBJ2-3

CDR3 protein: CAIKGQDYEQYF
CDR3 DNA: TGTGCCATCAAAGGACAGGACTACGAGCAGTACTTC
clone size: few
D gene: TRBD1
V gene: TRBV10-3
J gene: TRBJ2-7

CDR3 protein: CASSQDYLAGVGDEQFF
CDR3 DNA: TGCGCCAGCAGCCAAGATTATCTAGCGGGAGTAGGCGATGAGCAGTTCTTC
clone size: few
D gene: TRBD2
V gene: TRBV4-1
J gene: TRBJ2-1

CDR3 protein: CSVVIERDGGFWGTEAFF
CDR3 DNA: TGCAGCGTTGTGATTGAAAGGGACGGCGGATTTTGGGGCACTGAAGCTTTCTTT
clone size: -
D gene: -
V gene: TRBV29-1
J gene: TRBJ1-1

CDR3 protein: CASRGSGSNTEAFF
CDR3 DNA: TGTGCCAGCAGGGGCTCAGGCTCGAACACTGAAGCTTTCTTT
clone size: -
D gene: -
V gene: TRBV6-2/TRBV6-3
J gene: TRBJ1-1

CDR3 protein: CASSPATRGSTLHF
CDR3 DNA: TGTGCCAGCAGTCCGGCAACCAGGGGGAGTACCCTCCACTTT
clone size: -
D gene: TRBD1
V gene: TRBV27
J gene: TRBJ1-6

CDR3 protein: CASWDRVNTEAFF
CDR3 DNA: TGTGCCAGCTGGGACAGGGTAAACACTGAAGCTTTCTTT
clone size: once
D gene: TRBD1
V gene: TRBV19
J gene: TRBJ1-1

CDR3 protein: CVSSKGNRGLVQPQHF
CDR3 DNA: TGTGTCAGCAGCAAAGGGAACAGGGGACTCGTTCAGCCCCAGCATTTT
clone size: -
D gene: -
V gene: TRBV21-1
J gene: TRBJ1-5

CDR3 protein: CSARDGRGGSKYNEQFF
CDR3 DNA: TGCAGTGCTAGAGATGGCCGGGGAGGTTCGAAGTACAATGAGCAGTTCTTC
clone size: few
D gene: -
V gene: TRBV20-1
J gene: TRBJ2-1

CDR3 protein: CSASKTASNTEAFF
CDR3 DNA: TGCAGTGCTAGTAAGACAGCTTCGAACACTGAAGCTTTCTTT
clone size: -
D gene: -
V gene: TRBV20-1
J gene: TRBJ1-1

CDR3 protein: CASSFDDQPQHF
CDR3 DNA: TGTGCCAGCAGCTTTGACGATCAGCCCCAGCATTTT
clone size: few
D gene: -
V gene: TRBV7-9
J gene: TRBJ1-5